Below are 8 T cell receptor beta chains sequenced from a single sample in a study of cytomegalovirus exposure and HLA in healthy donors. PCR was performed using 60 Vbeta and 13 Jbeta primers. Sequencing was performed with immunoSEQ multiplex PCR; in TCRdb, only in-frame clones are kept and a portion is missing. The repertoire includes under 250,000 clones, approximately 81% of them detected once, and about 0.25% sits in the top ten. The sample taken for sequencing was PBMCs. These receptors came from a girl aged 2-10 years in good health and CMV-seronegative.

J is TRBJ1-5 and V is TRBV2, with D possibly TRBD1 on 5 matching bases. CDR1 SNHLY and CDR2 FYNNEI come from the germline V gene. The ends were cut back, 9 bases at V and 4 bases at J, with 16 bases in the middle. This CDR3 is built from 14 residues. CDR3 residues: CASTHGTTNQPQHF. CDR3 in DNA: TGTGCCAGTACCCATGGGACTACTAATCAGCCCCAGCATTTT. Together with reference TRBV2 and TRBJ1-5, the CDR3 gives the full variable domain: EPEVTQTPSHQVTQMGQEVILRCVPISNHLYFYWYRQILGQKVEFLVSFYNNEISEKSEIFDDQFSVERPDGSNFTLKIRSTKLEDSAMYFCASTHGTTNQPQHFGDGTRLSIL.

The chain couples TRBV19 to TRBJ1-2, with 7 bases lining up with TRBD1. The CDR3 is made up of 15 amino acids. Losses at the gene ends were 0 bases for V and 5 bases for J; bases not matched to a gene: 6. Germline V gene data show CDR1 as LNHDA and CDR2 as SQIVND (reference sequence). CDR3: CASSIETGMGYGYTF. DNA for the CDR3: TGTGCCAGTAGTATAGAGACAGGGATGGGATATGGCTACACCTTC.

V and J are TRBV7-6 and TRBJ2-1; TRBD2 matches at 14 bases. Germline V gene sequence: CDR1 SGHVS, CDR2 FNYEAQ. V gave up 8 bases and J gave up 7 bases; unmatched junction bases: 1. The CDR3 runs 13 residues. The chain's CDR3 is CASGLAGGNEQFF. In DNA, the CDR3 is TGTGCCAGCGGACTAGCGGGAGGTAATGAGCAGTTCTTC.

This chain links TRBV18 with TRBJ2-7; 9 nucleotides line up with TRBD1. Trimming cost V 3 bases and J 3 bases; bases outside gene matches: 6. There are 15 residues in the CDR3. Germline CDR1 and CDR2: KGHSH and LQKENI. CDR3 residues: CASSPLDRGVYEQYF. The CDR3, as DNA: TGTGCCAGCTCACCTCTAGACAGGGGGGTCTACGAGCAGTACTTC.

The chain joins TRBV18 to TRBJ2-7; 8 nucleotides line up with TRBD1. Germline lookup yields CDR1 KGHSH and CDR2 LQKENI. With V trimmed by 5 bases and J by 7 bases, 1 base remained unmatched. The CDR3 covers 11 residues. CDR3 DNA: TGTGCCAGCTCAACAGGGGGAGAGCAGTACTTC. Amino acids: CASSTGGEQYF. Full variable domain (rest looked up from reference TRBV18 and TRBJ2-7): NAGVMQNPRHLVRRRGQEARLRCSPMKGHSHVYWYRQLPEEGLKFMVYLQKENIIDESGMPKERFSAEFPKEGPSILRIQQVVRGDSAAYFCASSTGGEQYFGPGTRLTVT.

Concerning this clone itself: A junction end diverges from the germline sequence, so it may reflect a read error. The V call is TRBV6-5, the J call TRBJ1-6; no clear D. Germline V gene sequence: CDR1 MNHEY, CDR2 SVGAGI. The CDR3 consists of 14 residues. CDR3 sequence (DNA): TGTGCCAGCAGCCGACACTTTCAGGATTCACCCCCCCACTTT. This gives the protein CASSRHFQDSPPHF.

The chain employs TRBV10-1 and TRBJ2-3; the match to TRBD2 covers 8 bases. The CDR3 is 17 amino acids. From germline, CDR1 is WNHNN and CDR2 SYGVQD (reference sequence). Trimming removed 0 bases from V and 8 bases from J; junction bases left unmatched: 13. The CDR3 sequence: CASSESVVAGFPGTQYF. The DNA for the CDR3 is TGCGCCAGCAGTGAGTCCGTGGTAGCGGGGTTCCCAGGTACGCAGTATTTT.

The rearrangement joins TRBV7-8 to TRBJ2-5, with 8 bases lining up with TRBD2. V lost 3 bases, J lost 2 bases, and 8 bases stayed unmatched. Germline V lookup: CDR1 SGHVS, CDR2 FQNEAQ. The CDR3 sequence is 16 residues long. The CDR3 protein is CASSFRGGPLQETQYF. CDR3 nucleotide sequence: TGTGCCAGCAGCTTTCGCGGGGGGCCTCTTCAAGAGACCCAGTACTTC. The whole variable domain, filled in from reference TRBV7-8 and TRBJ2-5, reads GAGVSQSPRYKVAKRGQDVALRCDPISGHVSLFWYQQALGQGPEFLTYFQNEAQLDKSGLPSDRFFAERPEGSVSTLKIQRTQQEDSAVYLCASSFRGGPLQETQYFGPGTRLLVL.